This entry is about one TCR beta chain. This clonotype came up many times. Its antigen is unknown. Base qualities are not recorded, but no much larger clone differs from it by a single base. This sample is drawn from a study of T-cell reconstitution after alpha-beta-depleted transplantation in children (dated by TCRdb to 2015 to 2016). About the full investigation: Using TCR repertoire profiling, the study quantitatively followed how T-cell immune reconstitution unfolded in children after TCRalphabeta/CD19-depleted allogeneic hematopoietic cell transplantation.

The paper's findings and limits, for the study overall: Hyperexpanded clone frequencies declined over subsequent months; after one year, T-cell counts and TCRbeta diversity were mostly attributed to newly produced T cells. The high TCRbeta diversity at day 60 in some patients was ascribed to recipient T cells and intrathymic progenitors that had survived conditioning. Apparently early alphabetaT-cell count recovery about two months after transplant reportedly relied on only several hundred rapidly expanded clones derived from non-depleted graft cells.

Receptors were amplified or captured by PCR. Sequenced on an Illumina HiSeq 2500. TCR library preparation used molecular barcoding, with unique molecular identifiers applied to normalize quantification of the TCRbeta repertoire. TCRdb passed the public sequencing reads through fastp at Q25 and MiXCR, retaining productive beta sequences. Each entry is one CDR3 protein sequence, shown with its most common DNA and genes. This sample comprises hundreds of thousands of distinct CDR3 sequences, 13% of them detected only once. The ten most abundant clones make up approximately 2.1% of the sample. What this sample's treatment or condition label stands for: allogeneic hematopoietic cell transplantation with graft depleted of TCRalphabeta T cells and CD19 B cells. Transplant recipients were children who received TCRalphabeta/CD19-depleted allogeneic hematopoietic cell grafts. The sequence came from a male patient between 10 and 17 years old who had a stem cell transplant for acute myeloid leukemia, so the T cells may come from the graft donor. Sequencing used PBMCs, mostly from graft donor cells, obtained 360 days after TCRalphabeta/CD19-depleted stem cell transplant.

In nucleotides, the sequence is TGCGCCAGCAGCCAAGATAGAGGACTTAGCACAGATACGCAGTATTTT. Its product reads: CASSQDRGLSTDTQYF. The chain links TRBV4-3 with TRBJ2-3; 5 matching bases give a weak D call of TRBD2. The CDR3 starts with the cysteine, ends with the phenylalanine, and has 16 residues. The sequence is cut down to CDR3 DNA, 48 bases in frame from base 1. CDR1 and CDR2 were assigned from the germline V gene as LGHNA and YSLEER. V is pared back by 0 bases and J by 0 bases, with 10 bases lying between the germline termini.